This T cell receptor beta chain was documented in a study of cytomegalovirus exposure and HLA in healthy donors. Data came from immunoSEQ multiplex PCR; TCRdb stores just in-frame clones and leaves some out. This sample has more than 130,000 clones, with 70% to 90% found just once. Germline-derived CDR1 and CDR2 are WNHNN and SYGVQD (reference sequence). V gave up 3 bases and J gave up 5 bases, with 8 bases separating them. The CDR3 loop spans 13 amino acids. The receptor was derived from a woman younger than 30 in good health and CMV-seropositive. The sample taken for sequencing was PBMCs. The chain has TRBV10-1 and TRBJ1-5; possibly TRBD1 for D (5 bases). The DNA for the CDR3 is TGCGCCAGCAGTGATGGGGGGGATCAGCCCCAGCATTTT. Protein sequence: CASSDGGDQPQHF.